Sequencing of this TCR beta chain was carried out in a study of blood T cell repertoires in COVID-19. V dropped 3 bases and J dropped 8 bases, with 21 bases sitting between them. The CDR3 covers 16 residues. Per germline, CDR1 KGHDR and CDR2 SFDVKD. Some clones are missing from TCRdb's copy, which holds only in-frame ones; the method was immunoSEQ multiplex PCR. The sample lists around 310,000 clones; approximately 89% were seen once. Sequenced input: PBMCs or T cells enriched from blood (not recorded which). This sequence joins TRBV24-1 and TRBJ1-2, with D possibly matching TRBD1 (6 bases). This TCR came from a young man who had recovered from COVID-19. CDR3: CATSDPRQESSLGYTF. The CDR3 nucleotides read TGTGCCACCAGTGATCCGAGACAGGAGTCCTCCTTAGGCTACACCTTC.